A single sample gave rise to the 14 T cell receptor beta chains below, sequenced in a study of blood T cell repertoires in COVID-19 (dated by TCRdb to between 2020 and 2021). The receptor library was made with the immunoSEQ multiplex PCR assay. TCRdb retrieved this table from immuneACCESS and kept in-frame rearrangements only. Not all clones are present; in checked studies, unresolved V genes account for under half, and no reason is known for the remainder. This sample is represented by around 150,000 clones; around 77% of them were singletons. The ten largest clonotypes hold approximately 8.6% of the sample. Sequenced input: peripheral blood. These receptors all stem from a man aged 50-60 years with active or convalescent COVID-19.

V usage is TRBV7-3 and J usage is TRBJ2-6; tentative D call: TRBD1 (5 bases). The CDR3 is 18 residues long. Germline values: CDR1 SGHTA, CDR2 FQGTGA. V was cut by 8 bases and J by 4 bases, with 24 bases left in between. CDR3 DNA: TGTGCCAGCGCCAAAGGCAGGGCAGGTGGATACGGGGCCAACGTCCTGACTTTC. Translation: CASAKGRAGGYGANVLTF.

The chain carries TRBV11-2 and TRBJ2-1, with 7 bases lining up with TRBD2. The CDR3 runs to 11 residues. Germline V gene data show CDR1 as SGHAT and CDR2 as FQNNGV. After removal of 8 bases from V and 8 bases from J, the junction contained 3 bases not matched to a gene. The CDR3 region is CASGAGHEQFF. CDR3 in DNA: TGTGCCAGCGGAGCGGGACATGAGCAGTTCTTC.

This clone was seen a few times. The gene calls are TRBV14 and TRBJ2-7; D is perhaps TRBD2 (5 bases). Per germline, CDR1 SGHDN and CDR2 FVKESK. V lost 1 base, J lost 3 bases, and 16 bases lay in between. The CDR3 loop spans 16 amino acids. CDR3 DNA: TGTGCCAGCAGCCAAGGTAGAGCTAGCCTGAACTACGAGCAGTACTTC. Translating it yields CASSQGRASLNYEQYF.

This clone was seen once. The chain combines TRBV28 with TRBJ1-4; D is undetermined. The V gene lost 1 base and the J gene lost 4 bases, with 10 bases spanning the gap. The length of the CDR3 is 15 residues. CDR1 and CDR2 from the germline V gene are MDHEN and SYDVKM. The CDR3, as DNA: TGTGCCAGCAGTTTATCAGCGCTTATTAATGAAAAACTGTTTTTT. It specifies CASSLSALINEKLFF.

This clone turned up a few times. The rearrangement uses TRBV5-5 and TRBJ1-1; 8 nucleotides align to TRBD1. The CDR3 extends over 15 amino acids. Trimming at V came to 4 bases and at J to 4 bases, leaving 9 bases not matched to a gene. CDR1 and CDR2 (germline): SGHKS, YYEKEE (reference sequence). The DNA for the CDR3 is TGTGCCAGCAGCGACTTGGACAGGGCGGTCACTGAAGCTTTCTTT. Translating gives CASSDLDRAVTEAFF. The full variable domain, in which reference TRBV5-5 and TRBJ1-1 provide the parts outside the CDR3, is DAGVTQSPTHLIKTRGQQVTLRCSPISGHKSVSWYQQVLGQGPQFIFQYYEKEERGRGNFPDRFSARQFPNYSSELNVNALLLGDSALYLCASSDLDRAVTEAFFGQGTRLTVV.

This rearrangement joins TRBV27 to TRBJ2-2, with a possible D match to TRBD2 (5 bases). CDR3 size: 12 residues. Trimming left V 3 bases short and J 6 bases short, with 5 bases between. CDR1 MNHEY and CDR2 SMNVEV come from the germline V gene (reference sequence). The CDR3 DNA reads as TGTGCCAGCAGTTTGAGGGCCGGGGAGCTGTTTTTT. Translated: CASSLRAGELFF.

This clone was picked up one time. The chain combines TRBV14 with TRBJ2-7; 11 bases are shared with TRBD2. The length of the CDR3 is 14 residues. Unmatched junction bases numbered 3, after V lost 2 bases and J lost 6 bases. CDR1 and CDR2 (germline): SGHDN, FVKESK. For the CDR3, the DNA is TGTGCCAGCAGCCAACTAGCGGGAGGTAGCGAGCAGTACTTC. Its translation is CASSQLAGGSEQYF.

The chain recombines TRBV3-1 (or the pseudogene TRBV3-2) with TRBJ2-1; TRBD2 matches 11 bases. This CDR3 has 15 residues. CDR1 is LGHDT, CDR2 YNNKEL, per germline (reference sequence). The ends lost 1 base at V and 6 bases at J; junction bases unmatched: 2. CDR3 sequence (DNA): TGTGCCAGCAGCCAAGGGGGACTAGCGGTCAATGAGCAGTTCTTC. Encoded protein: CASSQGGLAVNEQFF.

V gene TRBV7-9 combines with J gene TRBJ2-3; TRBD2 matches 11 bases. V shed 5 bases, J shed 2 bases, and the junction held 6 bases outside the gene matches. The CDR3 loop spans 16 amino acids. Germline V gene sequence: CDR1 SEHNR, CDR2 FQNEAQ (reference sequence). The DNA for the CDR3 is TGTGCCAGCAGCCGAGGGACTAGCGGACCCACAGATACGCAGTATTTT. It codes for CASSRGTSGPTDTQYF.

This rearrangement joins TRBV5-1 to TRBJ1-1, with 7 bases matching TRBD1. Germline loops: CDR1 SGHRS, CDR2 YFSETQ. V lost 2 bases to trimming and J lost 1 base; unmatched junction nucleotides: 11. The CDR3 runs 17 residues. CDR3: CASSLAFSGGRNTEAFF. In DNA, the CDR3 is TGCGCCAGCAGCTTAGCTTTTTCAGGGGGGAGGAACACTGAAGCTTTCTTT.

This chain links TRBV27 with TRBJ1-6; 10 bases agree with TRBD1. J gave up 7 bases and V 2 bases, and 5 bases lay outside the gene matches. The germline V gene encodes CDR1 MNHEY and CDR2 SMNVEV (reference sequence). The CDR3 extends over 16 amino acids. The CDR3 sequence: CASSLRQGARNSPLHF. DNA for the CDR3: TGTGCCAGCAGTTTAAGACAGGGGGCCCGGAATTCACCCCTCCACTTT.

The chain has TRBV5-1 and TRBJ1-3; 9 bases are a match to TRBD1. J lost 0 bases, V lost 3 bases, and 13 bases had no gene match. This CDR3 is 19 amino acids long. From germline, CDR1 is SGHRS and CDR2 YFSETQ. The DNA of the CDR3 is TGCGCCAGCAGCTATCTACCGAGGGACAGGGCAAGCTCTGGAAACACCATATATTTT. This translates into CASSYLPRDRASSGNTIYF.

This chain joins TRBV6-2 or TRBV6-3 and TRBJ2-5; maybe TRBD2 (5 bases). Germline V gene lookup returns CDR1 MNHEY and CDR2 SVGEGT. This CDR3 contains 13 residues. V gave up 2 bases and J gave up 4 bases, with 8 bases separating them. CDR3 sequence reads: CASSYVGRETQYF. The CDR3 nucleotides read TGTGCCAGCAGTTACGTGGGGAGAGAGACCCAGTACTTC.

This chain links TRBV11-2 with TRBJ2-5; D possibly corresponds to TRBD1 (6 bases). V lost 2 bases and J 4 bases, leaving 8 bases between the germline ends. The CDR3 has 13 residues. The germline gives CDR1 SGHAT, CDR2 FQNNGV. The CDR3 DNA reads TGTGCCAGCAGCTTATCCAGGGGAGAGACCCAGTACTTC. Protein: CASSLSRGETQYF. Variable domain in full (rest from reference TRBV11-2 and TRBJ2-5): EAGVAQSPRYKIIEKRQSVAFWCNPISGHATLYWYQQILGQGPKLLIQFQNNGVVDDSQLPKDRFSAERLKGVDSTLKIQPAKLEDSAVYLCASSLSRGETQYFGPGTRLLVL.